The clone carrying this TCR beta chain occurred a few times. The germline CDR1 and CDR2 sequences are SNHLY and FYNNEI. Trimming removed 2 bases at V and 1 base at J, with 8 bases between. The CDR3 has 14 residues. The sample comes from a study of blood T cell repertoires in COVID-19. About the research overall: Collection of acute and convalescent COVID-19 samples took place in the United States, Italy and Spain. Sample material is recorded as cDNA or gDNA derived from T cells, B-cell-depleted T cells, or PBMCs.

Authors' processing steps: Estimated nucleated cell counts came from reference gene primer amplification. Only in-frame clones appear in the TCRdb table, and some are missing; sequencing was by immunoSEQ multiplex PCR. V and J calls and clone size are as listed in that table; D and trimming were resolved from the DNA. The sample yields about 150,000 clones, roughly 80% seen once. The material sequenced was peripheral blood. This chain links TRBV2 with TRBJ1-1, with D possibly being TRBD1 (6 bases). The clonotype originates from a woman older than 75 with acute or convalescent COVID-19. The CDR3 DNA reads TGTGCCAGCAGTGAACAGGGGTCGAACACTGAAGCTTTCTTT. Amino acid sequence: CASSEQGSNTEAFF.